One sample yielded the 28 T cell receptor beta chains listed below, sequenced in a study of blood T cell repertoires in COVID-19. Only in-frame clones appear in the TCRdb table, and some are missing; sequencing was by immunoSEQ multiplex PCR. The sample lists fewer than 45,000 clones, about nine tenths occurring once. Sequencing input: peripheral blood. Receptors originate from an elderly man with active COVID-19.

V usage is TRBV2 and J usage is TRBJ2-1; 7 nucleotides line up with TRBD2. The CDR3 contains 15 residues. CDR1 is SNHLY and CDR2 is FYNNEI in the germline V gene. Trimming cost V 1 base and J 0 bases; bases outside gene matches: 0. CDR3 protein: CASSEERGSYNEQFF. As DNA, the CDR3 is TGTGCCAGCAGTGAAGAGCGGGGCTCCTACAATGAGCAGTTCTTC.

This chain links TRBV28 with TRBJ2-7, with 9 positions matching TRBD2. Germline-derived CDR1 and CDR2 are MDHEN and SYDVKM. After removal of 5 bases from V and 5 bases from J, the junction contained 13 bases not matched to a gene. The CDR3 is 16 residues long. CDR3 sequence: CASSQRGSAGGNEQYF. CDR3 in DNA: TGTGCCAGCAGTCAACGTGGCTCGGCGGGAGGGAACGAGCAGTACTTC.

V is TRBV4-3 and J is TRBJ2-7, with a possible D match to TRBD2 (6 bases). Trimming removed 3 bases from V and 2 bases from J, with 14 bases in between. The CDR3 has 15 amino acids. CDR1 and CDR2 from the germline V gene are LGHNA and YSLEER. CDR3 in amino acids: CASSQEAGNPYEQYF. The DNA of the CDR3 is TGCGCCAGCAGCCAGGAAGCGGGCAACCCCTACGAGCAGTACTTC.

This clone occurred once. V is TRBV28 and J is TRBJ1-1; tentatively, D is TRBD1 (5 bases). Trimming removed 7 bases from V and 4 bases from J, with 13 bases in between. The CDR3 extends over 13 amino acids. CDR1 and CDR2 (germline): MDHEN, SYDVKM. The CDR3 sequence: CASIQGGSTEAFF. Written as DNA, the CDR3 is TGTGCCAGCATCCAGGGAGGATCCACTGAAGCTTTCTTT.

The chain has TRBV18 and TRBJ2-1, with no clear D. This CDR3 has 14 amino acids. Germline V gene lookup returns CDR1 KGHSH and CDR2 LQKENI. V dropped 3 bases and J dropped 9 bases, with 15 bases sitting between them. Written as DNA, the CDR3 is TGTGCCAGCTCACCCCGAATGTCTAGGTCTGAGCAGTTCTTC. Translated, it gives CASSPRMSRSEQFF.

The genes are TRBV18 and TRBJ1-3; the D gene is possibly TRBD1 (6 bases). Trimming removed 0 bases at V and 3 bases at J, with 9 bases between. This CDR3 is 15 amino acids long. The germline V gene encodes CDR1 KGHSH and CDR2 LQKENI. For the CDR3, the DNA is TGTGCCAGCTCACCACCGTCCAGGGGTGGAAACACCATATATTTT. Protein product: CASSPPSRGGNTIYF.

The chain is built from TRBV7-2 and TRBJ2-5; 8 positions agree with TRBD2. V trimming: 4 bases; J trimming: 5 bases; junction bases outside the gene matches: 6. The germline V gene encodes CDR1 SGHTA and CDR2 FQGNSA. There are 14 residues in the CDR3. CDR3 DNA: TGTGCCAGCAGCTCGGGACTAGTTAGGGAGACCCAGTACTTC. Its protein is CASSSGLVRETQYF. Full variable domain (missing parts from reference TRBV7-2 and TRBJ2-5): GAGVSQSPSNKVTEKGKDVELRCDPISGHTALYWYRQSLGQGLEFLIYFQGNSAPDKSGLPSDRFSAERTGGSVSTLTIQRTQQEDSAVYLCASSSGLVRETQYFGPGTRLLVL.

The gene calls are TRBV11-2 and TRBJ1-5; possible D gene TRBD1, 5 bases. Deletions cut 3 bases from V and 7 bases from J, with 10 bases between. Germline assignment: CDR1 SGHAT and CDR2 FQNNGV. This CDR3 spans 13 amino acids. The CDR3 spells CASSFSRDQPQHF. In nucleotides, the CDR3 is TGTGCCAGCAGCTTCTCGCGGGACCAGCCCCAGCATTTT.

The chain employs TRBV24-1 and TRBJ2-3; 9 bases are shared with TRBD1. Germline CDR1 KGHDR, CDR2 SFDVKD. Losses at the gene ends were 3 bases for V and 4 bases for J; bases not matched to a gene: 4. The CDR3 extends over 15 amino acids. In nucleotides, the CDR3 is TGTGCCACCAGTGATGCCCGACAGGGGGCAGATACGCAGTATTTT. Translation: CATSDARQGADTQYF.

The chain recombines TRBV18 with TRBJ2-6; no definite D call. Trimming pared 2 bases from V and 0 bases from J, leaving 5 bases between. This CDR3 region has 15 residues. CDR1 KGHSH and CDR2 LQKENI come from the germline V gene. The CDR3 protein is CASSPSNSGANVLTF. Written as DNA, the CDR3 is TGTGCCAGCTCACCAAGCAACTCTGGGGCCAACGTCCTGACTTTC.

V and J are TRBV29-1 and TRBJ2-7; TRBD2 agrees at 7 bases. The junction had 4 bases not matched to a gene; V was cut back by 0 bases and J by 11 bases. The CDR3 contains 11 residues. Germline loops: CDR1 SQVTM, CDR2 ANQGSEA. The CDR3 DNA is TGCAGCGTTGAAGAGGGAGGGATGGAGTACTTC. It translates to CSVEEGGMEYF.

The V call is TRBV6-2 or TRBV6-3, the J call TRBJ2-7; 10 positions agree with TRBD2. Germline V gives CDR1 MNHEY, CDR2 SVGEGT. The V gene end was trimmed by 2 bases and the J gene end by 2 bases; junction bases not matched to a gene: 3. The CDR3 is made up of 15 amino acids. DNA for the CDR3: TGTGCCAGCAGTTACATAGCGGGAGGTCCCTACGAGCAGTACTTC. It encodes CASSYIAGGPYEQYF.

The chain carries TRBV30 and TRBJ2-1; D gene unclear. This CDR3 is built from 16 residues. The germline V gene encodes CDR1 GTSNPN and CDR2 SVGIG (reference sequence). V lost 2 bases to trimming and J lost 0 bases, with 14 bases between them. The CDR3 nucleotides are TGTGCCTGGAGTAACCAGGTCTTGAGCTCCTACAATGAGCAGTTCTTC. This gives the protein CAWSNQVLSSYNEQFF.

The chain combines TRBV24-1 with TRBJ2-2; D perhaps matches TRBD1 (5 bases). This CDR3 contains 15 residues. V dropped 4 bases and J dropped 3 bases, with 11 bases sitting between them. Germline V gene sequence: CDR1 KGHDR, CDR2 SFDVKD. The CDR3 DNA reads TGTGCCACCAGTGAGGGGTTGGGGCACACCGGGGAGCTGTTTTTT. Translation gives CATSEGLGHTGELFF.

The J gene is TRBJ2-1, the V gene TRBV9, with a tentative D call TRBD2 (6 bases). The V gene lost 1 base and the J gene lost 5 bases, with 7 bases spanning the gap. Germline V gene sequence: CDR1 SGDLS, CDR2 YYNGEE. The CDR3 extends over 13 amino acids. CDR3 nucleotides: TGTGCCAGCAGCGTATCGGGGGACAATGAGCAGTTCTTC. Translation gives CASSVSGDNEQFF.

This sequence joins TRBV10-3 and TRBJ2-5, with TRBD2 matching 14 bases. In germline, CDR1 is ENHRY, CDR2 SYGVKD. V shed 10 bases, J shed 5 bases, and the junction held 9 bases outside the gene matches. The CDR3 is 15 amino acids. In nucleotides, the CDR3 is TGTGCCACCGGGACTAGCGGGAGTGCGCGGGAGACCCAGTACTTC. Translation: CATGTSGSARETQYF.

This rearrangement joins TRBV18 to TRBJ2-3, with TRBD2 identical over 10 bases. The CDR3 is made up of 15 amino acids. The V gene end was trimmed by 5 bases and the J gene end by 9 bases; junction bases not matched to a gene: 11. The V gene's germline CDR1 is KGHSH and CDR2 LQKENI. The CDR3 DNA reads TGTGCCAGCTCATACGGACTAGCGGCCATCACGACGCAGTATTTT. This encodes CASSYGLAAITTQYF.

The chain uses TRBV2 and TRBJ2-1, with D maybe TRBD2 (6 bases). The germline V and J ends were trimmed by 6 bases and 1 base, with 10 bases remaining between them. In germline, CDR1 is SNHLY, CDR2 FYNNEI. The CDR3 loop spans 14 amino acids. The CDR3 sequence: CASSPSVSYNEQFF. The CDR3 nucleotides are TGTGCCAGCAGCCCTAGCGTATCCTACAATGAGCAGTTCTTC. The whole variable domain, filled in from reference TRBV2 and TRBJ2-1, reads EPEVTQTPSHQVTQMGQEVILRCVPISNHLYFYWYRQILGQKVEFLVSFYNNEISEKSEIFDDQFSVERPDGSNFTLKIRSTKLEDSAMYFCASSPSVSYNEQFFGPGTRLTVL.

This clone has more than one count but fewer than ten. The chain employs TRBV24-1 and TRBJ2-3; 7 nucleotides match TRBD2. The CDR3 loop spans 13 amino acids. Trimming cost V 9 bases and J 5 bases; bases outside gene matches: 7. Germline V gene sequence: CDR1 KGHDR, CDR2 SFDVKD. DNA for the CDR3: TGTGCCACCGGAAGGTTAGCGGGAGATACGCAGTATTTT. The encoded protein is CATGRLAGDTQYF.

The rearrangement uses TRBV7-9 and TRBJ2-2; D is unresolved. Per germline, CDR1 SEHNR and CDR2 FQNEAQ (reference sequence). This CDR3 contains 14 residues. V shed 1 base and J shed 6 bases, with 9 bases lying between them. This CDR3 reads CASSLGLVAGELFF. The DNA of the CDR3 is TGTGCCAGCAGCTTAGGCCTAGTGGCCGGGGAGCTGTTTTTT.

CDR3 DNA: TGCGCCAGCAGCCAAGACGGACTAGTTGGCTACGAGCAGTACTTC. Translated: CASSQDGLVGYEQYF. The chain joins TRBV4-3 to TRBJ2-7, with TRBD2 matching 7 bases. Losses at the gene ends were 0 bases for V and 3 bases for J; bases not matched to a gene: 5. The CDR3 spans 15 residues. Germline CDR1 reads LGHNA; CDR2 reads YSLEER.

The gene calls are TRBV4-3 and TRBJ2-1; D is unclear. The germline V and J ends were trimmed by 0 bases and 5 bases, with 14 bases remaining between them. Germline V gives CDR1 LGHNA, CDR2 YSLEER. The CDR3 extends over 16 amino acids. CDR3 nucleotide sequence: TGCGCCAGCAGCCAAGATTGGCGACTGAGAAACAATGAGCAGTTCTTC. Protein product: CASSQDWRLRNNEQFF.

The J gene is TRBJ2-1, the V gene TRBV7-8, with 13 positions matching TRBD2. Germline values: CDR1 SGHVS, CDR2 FQNEAQ. V trimming: 5 bases; J trimming: 15 bases; junction bases outside the gene matches: 10. CDR3 length: 14 residues. The CDR3 DNA reads TGTGCCAGCAGCATAGGACTAGCGGGAGTTTCTCCGTTCTTC. This codes for CASSIGLAGVSPFF.

This clone was counted a few times. V is TRBV10-3 and J is TRBJ2-1; TRBD2 aligns across 7 bases. Germline V gene sequence: CDR1 ENHRY, CDR2 SYGVKD. J lost 2 bases, V lost 0 bases, and 4 bases had no gene match. This CDR3 contains 16 residues. Here the CDR3 DNA reads TGTGCCATCAGTGAGTCTGGGGGGAGGGCCTACAATGAGCAGTTCTTC. Its protein product is CAISESGGRAYNEQFF.

The CDR3 DNA is TGTGCCAGCAGTTTATCTATCCAGACCCAGTACTTC. Its protein product is CASSLSIQTQYF. This chain uses TRBV28 with TRBJ2-5; D not resolved. V lost 1 base and J 6 bases, leaving 6 bases between the germline ends. Germline V gene data show CDR1 as MDHEN and CDR2 as SYDVKM. The length of the CDR3 is 12 residues.

The sample holds a few counts of this clone. The chain recombines TRBV7-9 with TRBJ2-2; D call uncertain. Germline V gene data show CDR1 as SEHNR and CDR2 as FQNEAQ (reference sequence). This CDR3 is built from 13 residues. V gave up 2 bases and J gave up 3 bases, with 4 bases separating them. The CDR3 DNA follows: TGTGCCAGCAGCTTACAGGACACCGGGGAGCTGTTTTTT. As protein: CASSLQDTGELFF.

The chain carries TRBV7-8 and TRBJ2-5; the D is unclear. The CDR3 is 12 residues long. Trimming removed 3 bases from V and 3 bases from J, with 5 bases in between. From germline, CDR1 is SGHVS and CDR2 FQNEAQ. This chain's CDR3 is CASSFHEETQYF. The CDR3 DNA reads as TGTGCCAGCAGCTTCCATGAAGAGACCCAGTACTTC.

This chain uses TRBV5-1 with TRBJ2-7; D may be TRBD1 (6 bases). Deletions cut 4 bases from V and 0 bases from J, with 11 bases between. Germline V lookup: CDR1 SGHRS, CDR2 YFSETQ. The CDR3 covers 14 residues. Written as DNA, the CDR3 is TGCGCCAGCAGCGACGGGACAAGCTCCTACGAGCAGTACTTC. This codes for CASSDGTSSYEQYF.